Listed below are T cell receptor beta chains from one sample, sequenced in a study of CD4 T cells in relation to SARS-CoV-2 and coronaviruses. These receptors are not linked to any known antigen. Profiled with immunoSEQ multiplex PCR; TCRdb holds only in-frame clones, not every one. In the table there are 26,000 or so clones, 74% of which are singletons. Input material: CD4+ T cells from PBMCs, cultured in vitro. Receptors were obtained from a human donor in good health. CDR3s include the opening cysteine and the closing phenylalanine or tryptophan. The D gene is left open where the match is weak.

v_gene: TRBV5-6
j_gene: TRBJ1-1
d_gene: TRBD1
CDR3aa: CASSSPGTGKNTEAFF

v_gene: TRBV20-1
j_gene: TRBJ1-2
d_gene: NA
CDR3aa: CSARQAYGYTF

v_gene: TRBV6-2/TRBV6-3
j_gene: TRBJ2-1
d_gene: NA
CDR3aa: CASSSWQGRATEQFF

v_gene: TRBV7-9
j_gene: TRBJ1-4
d_gene: NA
CDR3aa: CASRPAGTNEKLFF

v_gene: TRBV19
j_gene: TRBJ2-5
d_gene: TRBD1
CDR3aa: CASRPGQGQETQYF

v_gene: TRBV6-2/TRBV6-3
j_gene: TRBJ1-3
d_gene: NA
CDR3aa: CASSQVNTIYF

v_gene: TRBV5-6
j_gene: TRBJ2-1
d_gene: TRBD1
CDR3aa: CASSVRDSAYNEQFF

v_gene: TRBV6-5
j_gene: TRBJ2-5
d_gene: NA
CDR3aa: CASSYSQVQETQYF

v_gene: TRBV30
j_gene: TRBJ1-2
d_gene: NA
CDR3aa: CAWSVTPPGGYTF

v_gene: TRBV6-5
j_gene: TRBJ2-7
d_gene: TRBD2
CDR3aa: CASSWEGATNYEQYF

v_gene: TRBV21-1
j_gene: TRBJ2-7
d_gene: NA
CDR3aa: CASSPGAFRRGQYF

v_gene: TRBV7-9
j_gene: TRBJ1-4
d_gene: NA
CDR3aa: CASSPPRGTNEKLFF

v_gene: TRBV7-2
j_gene: TRBJ2-3
d_gene: TRBD2
CDR3aa: CASSRKTSDTDTQYF

v_gene: TRBV13
j_gene: TRBJ2-2
d_gene: TRBD1
CDR3aa: CASSPDGYRGDTGELFF

v_gene: TRBV12-3/TRBV12-4
j_gene: TRBJ2-5
d_gene: NA
CDR3aa: CASSRDRETQYF

v_gene: TRBV5-1
j_gene: TRBJ1-1
d_gene: TRBD1
CDR3aa: CASSPGTGTEAFF

v_gene: TRBV5-4
j_gene: TRBJ1-2
d_gene: NA
CDR3aa: CASSRPVYREPDYGYTF

v_gene: TRBV7-2
j_gene: TRBJ1-5
d_gene: NA
CDR3aa: CASSGDVSNQPQHF

v_gene: TRBV6-1
j_gene: TRBJ2-5
d_gene: TRBD1
CDR3aa: CASSEATPGTGVARAQYF

v_gene: TRBV16
j_gene: TRBJ1-2
d_gene: NA
CDR3aa: CASSQSSGNYGYTF

v_gene: TRBV6-5
j_gene: TRBJ1-5
d_gene: NA
CDR3aa: CASSLGGGNQPQHF

v_gene: TRBV9
j_gene: TRBJ1-3
d_gene: NA
CDR3aa: CASSVAGSGNTIYF

v_gene: TRBV6-6
j_gene: TRBJ2-1
d_gene: NA
CDR3aa: CASSLPSFNEQFF

v_gene: TRBV30
j_gene: TRBJ2-5
d_gene: NA
CDR3aa: CAWSKDTRTSGQYF

v_gene: TRBV3-1/TRBV3-2
j_gene: TRBJ1-4
d_gene: NA
CDR3aa: CASSQEGEKLFF

v_gene: TRBV28
j_gene: TRBJ2-7
d_gene: NA
CDR3aa: CASSPSSDRSLSYEQYF

v_gene: TRBV6-2/TRBV6-3
j_gene: TRBJ1-5
d_gene: NA
CDR3aa: CASSSPRGTSYSNQPQHF

v_gene: TRBV25-1
j_gene: TRBJ1-6
d_gene: NA
CDR3aa: CASSESDSLFSPLHF

v_gene: TRBV19
j_gene: TRBJ2-6
d_gene: TRBD1
CDR3aa: CASSQQGPGANVLTF